The 15 T cell receptor beta chains presented below share a single source sample, sequenced in a study of blood T cell repertoires in COVID-19. Profiling relied on immunoSEQ multiplex PCR, and the TCRdb table lists in-frame clones only, not all of them. The sample holds roughly 220,000 clones, roughly four fifths seen once. Sample: PBMCs or T cells enriched from blood (not recorded which). The source is a man aged 40-49 years who had recovered from COVID-19.

The chain employs TRBV28 and TRBJ2-7; 13 nucleotides line up with TRBD2. The length of the CDR3 is 15 residues. Germline lookup yields CDR1 MDHEN and CDR2 SYDVKM. The ends lost 6 bases at V and 2 bases at J; junction bases unmatched: 4. The CDR3: CASRTTSGRAYEQYF. CDR3 nucleotides: TGTGCCAGCAGAACAACTAGCGGGAGGGCCTACGAGCAGTACTTC.

V and J are TRBV27 and TRBJ1-1; TRBD1 aligns across 8 bases. Germline V gene lookup returns CDR1 MNHEY and CDR2 SMNVEV (reference sequence). The CDR3 consists of 16 residues. Trimming took 5 bases from V and 1 from J; bases not matched to a gene: 9. In DNA, the CDR3 is TGTGCCAGCAGTAAGCGGGACAGGACTAAGAACACTGAAGCTTTCTTT. This sequence encodes CASSKRDRTKNTEAFF.

This chain links TRBV7-6 with TRBJ2-2, with D tentatively TRBD2 (5 bases). The CDR3 runs 16 residues. V shed 1 base and J shed 6 bases, with 15 bases lying between them. From germline, CDR1 is SGHVS and CDR2 FNYEAQ. CDR3 sequence reads: CASSLGNGIGAGELFF. In DNA, the CDR3 is TGTGCCAGCAGCTTAGGAAACGGGATCGGTGCCGGGGAGCTGTTTTTT.

The rearrangement links TRBV5-8 to TRBJ1-6, with D possibly being TRBD1 (6 bases). The CDR3 covers 14 residues. Trimming took off 1 base at V and 7 bases at J, with 9 bases between the two ends. Germline V gene data show CDR1 as SGHTS and CDR2 as YDEGEE. CDR3 in amino acids: CASSLTGRNSPLHF. In DNA form, the CDR3 reads TGTGCCAGCAGCTTGACAGGGCGCAATTCACCCCTCCACTTT.

The rearrangement links TRBV3-1 (or the pseudogene TRBV3-2) to TRBJ2-7, with a weak D call TRBD2 (5 bases). This CDR3 comprises 14 residues. Trimming took 0 bases from V and 6 from J, leaving 12 bases between them. Germline-derived CDR1 and CDR2 are LGHDT and YNNKEL (reference sequence). The CDR3 loop is CASSQDGGPREQYF. Here the CDR3 DNA reads TGTGCCAGCAGCCAAGACGGCGGGCCACGCGAGCAGTACTTC.

The gene calls are TRBV6-5 and TRBJ1-2; the D is unclear. This CDR3 region has 13 residues. The V end was cut by 6 bases, the J end by 4 bases, with 12 bases between. CDR1 and CDR2 from the germline V gene are MNHEY and SVGAGI. The CDR3 bases are TGTGCCAGCAGCCACGACACCCCCTATGGCTACACCTTC. It yields the protein CASSHDTPYGYTF.

The chain combines TRBV18 with TRBJ1-2; 9 bases align to TRBD1. With 4 bases clipped from V and 7 bases from J, the junction kept 4 bases outside the gene matches. The CDR3 spans 13 residues. Germline CDR1 is KGHSH and CDR2 is LQKENI. The DNA for the CDR3 is TGTGCCAGCTCACAACAGGGGGCTCGTGGCTACACCTTC. Its protein product is CASSQQGARGYTF.

The V call is TRBV5-1, the J call TRBJ1-6; TRBD1 matches at 7 bases. The CDR3 is 15 residues long. The germline V gene encodes CDR1 SGHRS and CDR2 YFSETQ. The ends lost 4 bases at V and 5 bases at J; junction bases unmatched: 6. In nucleotides, the CDR3 is TGCGCCAGCAGCAGGACCGGGACAGATAATTCACCCCTCCACTTT. It codes for CASSRTGTDNSPLHF.

This clone was observed a handful of times. This sequence joins TRBV9 and TRBJ1-5, with TRBD1 as a possible D gene (5 bases). CDR1 and CDR2 (germline): SGDLS, YYNGEE. The CDR3 loop spans 13 amino acids. Trimming removed 2 bases from V and 3 bases from J, with 6 bases in between. CDR3 DNA: TGTGCCAGCAGCGTGGACATCAATCAGCCCCAGCATTTT. It is translated as CASSVDINQPQHF.

DNA of the CDR3: TGCGCCAGCAGCAGCACAGGAGCCACCGGGGAGCTGTTTTTT. The encoded protein is CASSSTGATGELFF. The genes are TRBV10-1 and TRBJ2-2; D may be TRBD1 (5 bases). Germline assignment: CDR1 WNHNN and CDR2 SYGVQD (reference sequence). Trimming left V 6 bases short and J 4 bases short, with 12 bases between. The CDR3 runs to 14 residues.

The chain links TRBV2 to TRBJ2-3; 11 positions match TRBD2. The CDR3 has 15 amino acids. Germline V gene lookup returns CDR1 SNHLY and CDR2 FYNNEI. The ends lost 6 bases at V and 4 bases at J; junction bases unmatched: 6. The CDR3 loop is CASRRLAGQADTQYF. The CDR3 DNA reads as TGTGCCAGCAGGCGACTAGCGGGACAGGCAGATACGCAGTATTTT.

V and J are TRBV6-5 and TRBJ1-1; D remains unclear. The CDR3 runs to 15 residues. V lost 9 bases and J 4 bases, leaving 21 bases between the germline ends. CDR1 is MNHEY and CDR2 is SVGAGI in the germline V gene. The CDR3 spells CASRSYPREGTEAFF. For the CDR3, the DNA is TGTGCCAGTCGATCGTACCCGCGGGAGGGCACTGAAGCTTTCTTT.

The chain joins TRBV2 to TRBJ2-4; 7 bases map to TRBD2. This CDR3 contains 13 residues. J gave up 7 bases and V 7 bases, and 7 bases lay outside the gene matches. The germline V gene encodes CDR1 SNHLY and CDR2 FYNNEI. The CDR3 reads CASIGGKGNIQYF. The DNA of the CDR3 is TGTGCCAGCATCGGGGGGAAAGGGAACATTCAGTACTTC. The whole variable domain, filled in from reference TRBV2 and TRBJ2-4, reads EPEVTQTPSHQVTQMGQEVILRCVPISNHLYFYWYRQILGQKVEFLVSFYNNEISEKSEIFDDQFSVERPDGSNFTLKIRSTKLEDSAMYFCASIGGKGNIQYFGAGTRLSVL.

The gene calls are TRBV13 and TRBJ1-1; no reliable D call. Trimming shortened V by 6 bases and J by 8 bases, and 13 bases separated the two germline ends. Germline V gene data show CDR1 as PRHDT and CDR2 as FYEKMQ (reference sequence). The CDR3 contains 12 residues. The CDR3 spells CASSREGLEAFF. CDR3 coding DNA: TGTGCCAGCAGTAGGGAGGGCCTCGAAGCTTTCTTT.

The chain has TRBV6-2 or TRBV6-3 and TRBJ2-7, with 8 bases matching TRBD2. The CDR3 runs to 13 residues. V was clipped by 2 bases and J by 3 bases; unmatched bases: 0. The germline V gene encodes CDR1 MNHEY and CDR2 SVGEGT. CDR3 loop: CASSYLAGYEQYF. The CDR3 coding sequence is TGTGCCAGCAGTTACCTAGCGGGCTACGAGCAGTACTTC.